This TCR beta chain emerged from a study of cytomegalovirus exposure and HLA in healthy donors. The study ran its PCR with 60 Vbeta and 13 Jbeta primers. Using immunoSEQ multiplex PCR, the repertoire was profiled, and TCRdb retains in-frame clones only, with some absent. The repertoire consists of 110,000 to 150,000 clones, with around three quarters occurring once and the leading ten covering 2% to 2.5%. Findings of the study overall: Later on, a genetic analysis was performed. It linked a missense variant in DCLRE1C with V- and J-gene trimming of TCR beta. A later analysis appeared to link common viral pathogens to several of the most significant clusters.

Turning to this clone: Its antigen is unidentified.

This CDR3 comprises 15 residues. Germline values: CDR1 MNHEY, CDR2 SMNVEV (reference sequence). The V end was cut by 6 bases, the J end by 0 bases, with 13 bases between. The receptor comes from a man in his forties in good health and CMV-seronegative. The sequenced material came from PBMCs. V is TRBV27 and J is TRBJ2-3; D unclear. The CDR3 is CASSSTADSTDTQYF. CDR3 nucleotides: TGTGCCAGCAGCTCAACGGCGGATAGCACAGATACGCAGTATTTT.